The clone carrying this T cell receptor (beta chain) showed up many times. Its antigen is undetermined. At one boundary the junction diverges from the germline segment, which might be a read error. The source material, RNA transcripts, was used to amplify TCR beta CDR3 regions. Researchers ran a first-round RT-PCR on the TCR CDR3 using the HTBI primer set. From the multiplex PCR reads, TCRdb called clonotypes with MiXCR, one entry per CDR3 protein. The sample includes around 720,000 distinct CDR3 sequences, 35% seen only once; the top ten take roughly 30%. The data derive from a study of T cells in Graves' hyperthyroidism and ophthalmopathy. General study points: The model predicted ophthalmopathy a median approximately 6 months before onset.

Hyperthyroidism had been newly diagnosed in patients aged 18 to 65, and its duration was under 2 months. Per the germline V gene, CDR1 is WSHSY and CDR2 is SAAADI. This CDR3 contains 12 residues. This receptor was identified in a woman aged 35 to 49 with Graves' hyperthyroidism. This rearrangement joins TRBV10-2 to TRBJ1-1; unclear D gene. Material: blood. The chain's CDR3 is CASRALNTEAFF. CDR3 nucleotide sequence: TGTGCCAGCAGAGCGTTGAACACTGAAGCTTTCTTT.